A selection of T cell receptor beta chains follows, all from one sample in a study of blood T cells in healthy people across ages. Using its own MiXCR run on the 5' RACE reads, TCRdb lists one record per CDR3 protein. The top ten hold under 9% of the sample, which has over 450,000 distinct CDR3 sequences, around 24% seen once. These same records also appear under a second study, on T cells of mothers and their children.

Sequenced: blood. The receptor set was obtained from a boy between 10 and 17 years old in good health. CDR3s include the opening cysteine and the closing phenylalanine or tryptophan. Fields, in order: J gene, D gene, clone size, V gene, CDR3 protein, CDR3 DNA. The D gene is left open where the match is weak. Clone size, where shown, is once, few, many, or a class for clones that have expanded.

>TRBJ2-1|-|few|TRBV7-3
CASSPSRGSSYNEQFF
TGTGCCAGCAGCCCAAGCAGGGGAAGCTCCTACAATGAGCAGTTCTTC
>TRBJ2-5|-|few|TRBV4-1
CASSQPAGRVRETQYF
TGCGCCAGCAGCCAACCCGCTGGCAGGGTGCGAGAGACCCAGTACTTC
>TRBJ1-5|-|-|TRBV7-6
CASSSLGTANQPQHF
TGTGCCAGCAGCTCACTCGGGACCGCTAATCAGCCCCAGCATTTT
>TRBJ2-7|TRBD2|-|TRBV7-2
CASSLWGGRGRAIHYEQYF
TGTGCCAGCAGCTTATGGGGGGGACGGGGCAGGGCCATCCATTACGAGCAGTACTTC
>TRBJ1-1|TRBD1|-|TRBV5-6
CASSSGTAALEAFF
TGTGCCAGCAGCAGTGGGACAGCCGCCCTTGAAGCTTTCTTT
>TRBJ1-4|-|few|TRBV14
CASSPAFGVFASDTTNEKLFF
TGTGCCAGCAGCCCTGCTTTTGGTGTGTTCGCAAGTGACACAACTAATGAAAAACTGTTTTTT
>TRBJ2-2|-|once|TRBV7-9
CASSLVDVNTGELFF
TGTGCCAGCAGCTTAGTTGACGTGAACACCGGGGAGCTGTTTTTT
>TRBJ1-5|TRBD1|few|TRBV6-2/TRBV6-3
CASTKQGSSNQPQHF
TGTGCCAGCACCAAACAGGGGAGTAGCAATCAGCCCCAGCATTTT
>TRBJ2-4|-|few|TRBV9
CASSVGAGAPQNIQYF
TGTGCCAGCAGCGTAGGGGCGGGGGCCCCCCAAAACATTCAGTACTTC
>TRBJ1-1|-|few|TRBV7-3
CASSGGTNKGRNTEAFF
TGTGCCAGCAGCGGGGGGACAAATAAAGGGAGGAACACTGAAGCTTTCTTT
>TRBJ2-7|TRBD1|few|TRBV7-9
CASSRTGALDYEQYF
TGTGCCAGCAGCAGAACAGGGGCTTTAGACTACGAGCAGTACTTC
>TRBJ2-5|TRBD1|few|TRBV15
CATSRDRNRGRETQYF
TGTGCCACCAGCAGAGATCGGAACAGGGGGCGAGAGACCCAGTACTTC
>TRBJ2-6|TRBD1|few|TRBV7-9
CASSLAYRQGSSGANVLTF
TGTGCCAGCAGCTTAGCCTACAGACAGGGGAGCTCTGGGGCCAACGTCCTGACTTTC
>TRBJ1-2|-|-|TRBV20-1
CSAREAKYGYTF
TGCAGTGCTAGAGAGGCTAAGTATGGCTACACCTTC
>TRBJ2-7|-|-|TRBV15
CATSRDLEPGEQYF
TGTGCCACCAGCAGAGATCTAGAGCCGGGCGAGCAGTACTTC
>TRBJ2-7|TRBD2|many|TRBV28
CASSPRTSSYEQYF
TGTGCCAGCAGTCCTAGGACTAGCTCCTACGAGCAGTACTTC
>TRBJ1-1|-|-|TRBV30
CAWRVNTEAFF
TGTGCCTGGAGGGTGAACACTGAAGCTTTCTTT
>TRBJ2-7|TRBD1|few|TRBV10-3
CAALAFTGQGYEQYF
TGTGCCGCTTTAGCCTTTACGGGACAGGGTTACGAGCAGTACTTC
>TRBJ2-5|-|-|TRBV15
CATSTHSTGAQYF
TGTGCCACCAGCACCCACAGCACGGGAGCCCAGTACTTC
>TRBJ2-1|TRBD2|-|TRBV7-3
CASTWTSGGYNEQFF
TGTGCCAGCACCTGGACTAGCGGGGGGTACAATGAGCAGTTCTTC
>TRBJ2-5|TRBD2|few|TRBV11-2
CASSLGRLAETQYF
TGTGCCAGCAGCTTAGGGAGACTAGCAGAGACCCAGTACTTC
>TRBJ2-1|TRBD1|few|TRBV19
CASSIWDRAYNEQFF
TGTGCCAGTAGTATCTGGGACAGGGCCTACAATGAGCAGTTCTTC
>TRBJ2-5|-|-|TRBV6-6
CASSEDVYQETQYF
TGTGCCAGCAGTGAGGACGTCTACCAAGAGACCCAGTACTTC
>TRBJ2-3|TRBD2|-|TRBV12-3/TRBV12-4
CASSLGILAGATTDTQYF
TGTGCCAGCAGTTTAGGAATCCTAGCGGGGGCCACCACAGATACGCAGTATTTT
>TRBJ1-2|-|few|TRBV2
CASSDVVALSYGYTF
TGTGCCAGCAGTGATGTAGTAGCCCTAAGCTATGGCTACACCTTC
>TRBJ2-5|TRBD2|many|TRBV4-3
CASSQDLAGIGRETQYF
TGCGCCAGCAGCCAAGATCTAGCGGGAATAGGTCGGGAGACCCAGTACTTC
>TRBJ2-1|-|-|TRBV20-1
CSALTRVFDNEQFF
TGCAGTGCTCTCACTCGGGTTTTCGACAATGAGCAGTTCTTC
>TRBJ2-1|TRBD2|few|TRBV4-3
CASSQGVAGDLYNEQFF
TGCGCCAGCAGCCAAGGTGTGGCGGGAGACCTCTACAATGAGCAGTTCTTC
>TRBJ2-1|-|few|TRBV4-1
CASSQDLPDNEQFF
TGCGCCAGCAGCCAAGATCTGCCAGACAATGAGCAGTTCTTC
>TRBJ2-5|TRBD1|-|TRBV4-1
CASSQEDTGETQHF
TGCGCCAGCAGCCAAGAGGATACAGGGGAGACCCAGCACTTC
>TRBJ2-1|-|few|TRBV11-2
CASSYGLGGLNEQFF
TGTGCCAGCAGCTATGGACTAGGGGGCCTAAATGAGCAGTTCTTC
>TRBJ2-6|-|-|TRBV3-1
CASTSGANVLTF
TGTGCCAGCACCTCTGGGGCCAACGTCTTGACTTTC
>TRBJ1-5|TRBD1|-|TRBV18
CASSPGRGPGNQPQHF
TGTGCCAGCTCACCGGGCAGGGGGCCGGGCAATCAGCCCCAGCATTTT
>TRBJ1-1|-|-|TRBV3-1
CASSRLDRGTEAFF
TGTGCCAGCAGCCGCCTAGATCGGGGGACTGAAGCTTTCTTT
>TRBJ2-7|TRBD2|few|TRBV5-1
CASSATGTSDEQYF
TGCGCCAGCAGCGCGACCGGGACTAGCGACGAGCAGTACTTC
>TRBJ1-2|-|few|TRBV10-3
CAISESQNGYTF
TGTGCCATCAGTGAGTCGCAGAATGGCTACACCTTC